These 9 T cell receptor beta chains were sequenced from one sample in a study of cytomegalovirus exposure and HLA in healthy donors. Amplification used 60 Vbeta primers and 13 Jbeta primers. Profiled with immunoSEQ multiplex PCR; TCRdb holds only in-frame clones, not every one. Of 150,000 or so clones in the sample, 55% to 75% were seen once. The sequenced sample was PBMCs. These receptors were obtained from a human donor in good health.

CDR3 sequence reads: CASSLVGEGGETQYF. The DNA for the CDR3 is TGTGCCAGCAGCTTGGTGGGTGAGGGCGGAGAGACCCAGTACTTC. V is TRBV5-4 and J is TRBJ2-5, with D perhaps matching TRBD2 (5 bases). Per the germline V gene, CDR1 is SGHNT and CDR2 is YYREEE (reference sequence). The CDR3 is made up of 15 amino acids. V gave up 0 bases and J gave up 4 bases, with 13 bases separating them.

This chain links TRBV9 with TRBJ1-1; 7 bases line up with TRBD1. The CDR3 length is 17 residues. CDR1 SGDLS and CDR2 YYNGEE come from the germline V gene. The ends lost 3 bases at V and 0 bases at J; junction bases unmatched: 11. The CDR3 DNA reads as TGTGCCAGCAGCGCCCCTGTGGGACAGCCCATGAACACTGAAGCTTTCTTT. It yields the protein CASSAPVGQPMNTEAFF. The variable domain in full, with the rest retrieved from reference TRBV9 and TRBJ1-1, is DSGVTQTPKHLITATGQRVTLRCSPRSGDLSVYWYQQSLDQGLQFLIQYYNGEERAKGNILERFSAQQFPDLHSELNLSSLELGDSALYFCASSAPVGQPMNTEAFFGQGTRLTVV.

This clone was detected only a few times. The chain employs TRBV29-1 and TRBJ1-1, with no clear D. The CDR3 is 10 residues long. The germline V and J ends were trimmed by 5 bases and 5 bases, with 6 bases remaining between them. Germline V gene lookup returns CDR1 SQVTM and CDR2 ANQGSEA. The CDR3 coding sequence is TGCAGCGTTTGGCGGACTGAAGCTTTCTTT. Translation gives CSVWRTEAFF.

This chain connects TRBV30 to TRBJ2-7, with 11 bases matching TRBD1. Germline values: CDR1 GTSNPN, CDR2 SVGIG (reference sequence). The trim removed 0 bases at V and 6 bases at J, leaving 4 bases unmatched. CDR3 length: 14 residues. CDR3 loop: CAWSVGQGAGEQYF. CDR3 nucleotides: TGTGCCTGGAGTGTAGGACAGGGGGCGGGCGAGCAGTACTTC.

The V gene is TRBV7-9, the J gene TRBJ2-5, with 7 bases matching TRBD1. The germline CDR1 and CDR2 sequences are SEHNR and FQNEAQ (reference sequence). J was trimmed by 3 bases and V by 1 base; bases with no gene match: 8. This CDR3 is built from 16 residues. DNA of the CDR3: TGTGCCAGCAGCTTAGGTTTAGGGACAGCCAAAGAGACCCAGTACTTC. This sequence encodes CASSLGLGTAKETQYF.

V and J are TRBV5-1 and TRBJ1-2, with 7 bases identical to TRBD1. The CDR3 covers 15 residues. Germline loops: CDR1 SGHRS, CDR2 YFSETQ. Trimming at V came to 4 bases and at J to 3 bases, leaving 9 bases not matched to a gene. CDR3 sequence reads: CASSLRTGTDYGYTF. Here the CDR3 DNA reads TGCGCCAGCAGCCTGAGGACAGGAACTGACTATGGCTACACCTTC.

This chain links TRBV18 with TRBJ1-1; TRBD1 matches 8 bases. CDR3 length equals 13 residues. CDR1 and CDR2 (germline): KGHSH, LQKENI. With 3 bases clipped from V and 3 bases from J, the junction kept 0 bases outside the gene matches. In DNA form, the CDR3 reads TGTGCCAGCTCACCGACAGGGGACACTGAAGCTTTCTTT. This encodes CASSPTGDTEAFF.

This chain joins TRBV7-9 and TRBJ2-7; 9 positions agree with TRBD1. Trimming at V came to 0 bases and at J to 5 bases, leaving 11 bases not matched to a gene. This CDR3 contains 17 residues. Looked up from germline, CDR1 is SEHNR and CDR2 is FQNEAQ (reference sequence). The DNA of the CDR3 is TGTGCCAGCAGCTTAGCATCTTGGGACAGGGTTCTCCACGAGCAGTACTTC. Its translation: CASSLASWDRVLHEQYF.

The chain links TRBV4-3 to TRBJ2-2, with 7 bases fitting TRBD1. This CDR3 region has 17 residues. V lost 0 bases to trimming and J lost 7 bases; unmatched junction nucleotides: 11. Germline V gene data show CDR1 as LGHNA and CDR2 as YSLEER. The CDR3 nucleotides read TGCGCCAGCAGCCAAGATATTACAGGGGCCCGGGGCGGGGAGCTGTTTTTT. Protein: CASSQDITGARGGELFF.